One and the same sample provided the 25 T cell receptor beta chains below, sequenced in a study of early T cells in non-severe SARS-CoV-2 infection. TCRdb reanalysed the 5' RACE reads using MiXCR and keeps one entry per CDR3 protein. This table has around 82,000 distinct CDR3 sequences, roughly 14% appearing once. The sequenced sample was whole blood. Receptor source: an adult who was a healthcare worker with PCR-confirmed SARS-CoV-2 infection or an uninfected control (not recorded which).

The J gene is TRBJ2-1, the V gene TRBV7-2, with 10 bases matching TRBD2. V was clipped by 5 bases and J by 7 bases; unmatched bases: 11. The CDR3 runs 16 residues. Germline loops: CDR1 SGHTA, CDR2 FQGNSA. CDR3 residues: CASSPSPAGGQNEQFF. CDR3 coding DNA: TGTGCCAGCAGCCCTTCCCCAGCGGGGGGGCAAAATGAGCAGTTCTTC. Using reference TRBV7-2 and TRBJ2-1 for the parts outside the CDR3, the full variable domain is GAGVSQSPSNKVTEKGKDVELRCDPISGHTALYWYRQSLGQGLEFLIYFQGNSAPDKSGLPSDRFSAERTGGSVSTLTIQRTQQEDSAVYLCASSPSPAGGQNEQFFGPGTRLTVL.

The V gene is TRBV20-1, the J gene TRBJ1-3; D is unclear. Trimming took 6 bases from V and 0 from J, leaving 12 bases between them. Germline CDR1 is DFQATT and CDR2 is SNEGSKA (reference sequence). The CDR3 loop spans 14 amino acids. Written as DNA, the CDR3 is TGCAGTGCGGGTAGCACATACTCTGGAAACACCATATATTTT. As protein: CSAGSTYSGNTIYF.

This clonotype was observed at least ten times. The chain combines TRBV11-2 with TRBJ2-2; the D gene is possibly TRBD2 (6 bases). Germline CDR1 is SGHAT and CDR2 is FQNNGV. Trimming stripped 4 bases from V and 2 bases from J, with 29 bases between. The CDR3 has 21 residues. The CDR3 protein is CASSYKSPFGIAERNTGELFF. The CDR3 DNA reads TGTGCCAGCAGCTATAAATCCCCTTTTGGGATAGCGGAGAGAAACACCGGGGAGCTGTTTTTT.

This clonotype turned up a few times. The rearrangement joins TRBV4-1 to TRBJ2-7, with 7 bases that match TRBD1. V lost 4 bases, J lost 0 bases, and 18 bases stayed unmatched. CDR3 size: 19 residues. CDR1 is MGHRA, CDR2 YSYEKL, per germline. The CDR3 region is CASSRSLDRETLGSYEQYV. CDR3 in DNA: TGCGCCAGCAGCCGCTCCCTAGACAGGGAGACATTAGGCTCCTACGAGCAGTACGTC.

The J gene is TRBJ1-6, the V gene TRBV6-6; D uncertain. The germline CDR1 and CDR2 sequences are MNHNY and SVGAGI (reference sequence). Between the trimmed V and J ends, which lost 8 bases and 4 bases, there was a span of 9 bases. This CDR3 has 13 amino acids. The CDR3 spells CASGIDYNSPLHF. The CDR3 nucleotides are TGTGCCAGCGGGATCGATTATAATTCACCCCTCCACTTT.

There are a few counts of this clonotype. The junction departs from the called germline gene at one end, perhaps through a read error. CDR3 sequence (DNA): TGTGCCAGCAGTGCGACATACTCTGAAAACACCATATATTTT. It encodes CASSATYSENTIYF. This chain connects TRBV27 to TRBJ1-3; D is ambiguous. The CDR3 sequence is 14 residues long. Germline CDR1 MNHEY, CDR2 SMNVEV (reference sequence).

DNA for the CDR3: TGTGCCAGTAGTACGGGACTAGCAGGAGATACGCAGTATTTT. This encodes CASSTGLAGDTQYF. V gene TRBV19 combines with J gene TRBJ2-3; the match to TRBD2 covers 9 bases. The J segment lost 5 bases and the V segment lost 4 bases, leaving 4 bases of the junction unmatched. The CDR3 sequence is 14 residues long. In germline, CDR1 is LNHDA, CDR2 SQIVND (reference sequence).

The J gene is TRBJ1-6, the V gene TRBV20-1; 10 positions agree with TRBD1. CDR3 length: 15 residues. The germline gives CDR1 DFQATT, CDR2 SNEGSKA (reference sequence). Trimming took 5 bases from V and 0 from J; bases not matched to a gene: 1. CDR3 residues: CSARTGGSYNSPLHF. The CDR3 region has the DNA TGCAGTGCTCGGACAGGGGGCTCCTATAATTCACCCCTCCACTTT.

This clonotype came up a few times. V usage is TRBV7-3 and J usage is TRBJ2-2; D is perhaps TRBD1 (5 bases). The germline V and J ends were trimmed by 4 bases and 2 bases, with 8 bases remaining between them. Germline V gene data show CDR1 as SGHTA and CDR2 as FQGTGA. This CDR3 region has 14 residues. The CDR3 DNA reads as TGTGCCAGCAGCTGGGGCAGCAACACCGGGGAGCTGTTTTTT. Protein: CASSWGSNTGELFF.

This clonotype was observed at least ten times. The V and J genes are TRBV12-3 or TRBV12-4 and TRBJ1-1; 8 nucleotides line up with TRBD1. J lost 5 bases, V lost 5 bases, and 7 bases had no gene match. The CDR3 contains 14 residues. The CDR3 DNA follows: TGTGCCAGCAGTCTTGGACAGGGTCGGACTGAAGCTTTCTTT. It is translated as CASSLGQGRTEAFF.

This rearrangement joins TRBV20-1 to TRBJ2-3, with D tentatively TRBD1 or TRBD2 (6 bases each). Looked up from germline, CDR1 is DFQATT and CDR2 is SNEGSKA (reference sequence). The CDR3 has 15 residues. With 2 bases removed from V and 2 bases from J, the gap between germline ends came to 14 bases. The CDR3 reads CSARFSGAYTDTQYF. DNA of the CDR3: TGCAGTGCTAGATTTTCGGGGGCGTACACAGATACGCAGTATTTT.

At least ten counts were recorded for this clonotype. The CDR3 sequence: CAWSVGVSGTYEQYV. In DNA form, the CDR3 reads TGTGCCTGGAGTGTAGGTGTGAGCGGTACCTACGAGCAGTACGTC. The chain combines TRBV30 with TRBJ2-7; D perhaps matches TRBD2 (5 bases). V shed 0 bases and J shed 2 bases, with 14 bases lying between them. This CDR3 spans 15 amino acids. CDR1 and CDR2 (germline): GTSNPN, SVGIG (reference sequence).

The chain combines TRBV7-9 with TRBJ1-1, with 8 bases aligning to TRBD1. The germline CDR1 and CDR2 sequences are SEHNR and FQNEAQ (reference sequence). V shed 6 bases and J 4 bases; nucleotides not matched to a gene: 7. The CDR3 sequence is 14 residues long. The CDR3 sequence: CASSFQGAGTEAFF. CDR3 bases: TGTGCCAGCAGTTTCCAGGGGGCGGGCACTGAAGCTTTCTTT.

J is TRBJ1-2 and V is TRBV12-3 or TRBV12-4; no clear D gene. This CDR3 comprises 15 residues. The germline V and J ends were trimmed by 6 bases and 4 bases, with 18 bases remaining between them. As DNA, the CDR3 is TGTGCCAGCAGCCCCGGCGGGTTAGCTGTCTATGGCTACACCTTC. Protein product: CASSPGGLAVYGYTF.

This clonotype was picked up a small number of times. CDR3 sequence: CASSSNKGSSYNEQFF. The CDR3 DNA is TGTGCCAGCAGCTCGAATAAGGGAAGCTCCTACAATGAGCAGTTCTTC. The V gene is TRBV7-3, the J gene TRBJ2-1; D remains unclear. The V end lost 4 bases, the J end lost 0 bases, and 13 bases lay between the germline ends. This CDR3 contains 16 residues. Germline CDR1 reads SGHTA; CDR2 reads FQGTGA.

This clonotype was counted only a few times. The gene calls are TRBV11-2 and TRBJ2-3, with 11 bases identical to TRBD2. Trimming removed 1 base from V and 0 bases from J; junction bases left unmatched: 12. CDR1 is SGHAT, CDR2 FQNNGV, per germline. CDR3 length equals 20 residues. The CDR3 protein is CASSLGHTPGLADSTDTQYF. CDR3 nucleotide sequence: TGTGCCAGCAGCTTAGGCCACACTCCGGGACTAGCGGACAGCACAGATACGCAGTATTTT.

This clonotype was seen ten or more times. The V call is TRBV7-2, the J call TRBJ2-1; no definite D call. The ends were cut back, 2 bases at V and 6 bases at J, with 2 bases in the middle. Germline assignment: CDR1 SGHTA and CDR2 FQGNSA. The CDR3 runs 11 residues. The CDR3 loop is CASSLLNEQFF. The CDR3 DNA reads TGTGCCAGCAGCTTACTCAATGAGCAGTTCTTC.

At least ten counts were recorded for this clonotype. V is TRBV20-1 and J is TRBJ2-1; maybe TRBD2 (6 bases). The CDR3 is 16 amino acids. V was cut by 0 bases and J by 2 bases, with 14 bases left in between. Germline lookup yields CDR1 DFQATT and CDR2 SNEGSKA (reference sequence). CDR3 coding DNA: TGCAGTGCTAGAGACCTACTAGCTATCGCCTACAATGAGCAGTTCTTC. Encoded protein: CSARDLLAIAYNEQFF.

This clonotype occurred a few times. This chain links TRBV30 with TRBJ1-5; D might be TRBD1 (6 bases). The CDR3 loop spans 15 amino acids. V was shortened by 2 bases and J by 2 bases, with 13 bases between the two germline ends. CDR1 is GTSNPN and CDR2 is SVGIG in the germline V gene (reference sequence). Here the CDR3 reads CAWSLDRQRNQPQHF. CDR3 DNA: TGTGCCTGGAGTTTAGACAGGCAGCGCAATCAGCCCCAGCATTTT.

This chain links TRBV20-1 with TRBJ2-3, with 8 bases matching TRBD1. Trimming removed 5 bases from V and 6 bases from J; junction bases left unmatched: 7. Germline loops: CDR1 DFQATT, CDR2 SNEGSKA (reference sequence). This CDR3 contains 13 residues. The DNA for the CDR3 is TGCAGTGCTTACCAGGGGGCGGTGGATACGCAGTATTTT. This codes for CSAYQGAVDTQYF.

This clonotype appeared a few times. The rearrangement links TRBV2 to TRBJ2-2, with D possibly matching TRBD1 (5 bases). Looked up from germline, CDR1 is SNHLY and CDR2 is FYNNEI. Trimming removed 6 bases at V and 5 bases at J, with 10 bases between. This CDR3 spans 13 amino acids. CDR3 loop: CASRPRVTGELFF. Written as DNA, the CDR3 is TGTGCCAGCAGACCCAGGGTAACCGGGGAGCTGTTTTTT.

The genes are TRBV6-1 and TRBJ2-3; 9 bases map to TRBD1. The CDR3 is 16 amino acids. Germline V lookup: CDR1 MNHNS, CDR2 SASEGT. V was pared by 6 bases and J by 4 bases, with 11 bases of the junction left unmatched. The CDR3 sequence: CASRVGLGQGSDTQYF. CDR3 bases: TGTGCCAGCAGAGTGGGGTTGGGACAGGGATCAGATACGCAGTATTTT.

The chain couples TRBV9 to TRBJ1-6; the D is unclear. The CDR3 contains 14 residues. Germline assignment: CDR1 SGDLS and CDR2 YYNGEE. The V end lost 3 bases, the J end lost 7 bases, and 11 bases lay between the germline ends. CDR3 sequence (DNA): TGTGCCAGCAGCGCCTCGACGGGGAATTCACCCCTCCACTTT. It yields the protein CASSASTGNSPLHF.

This chain uses TRBV20-1 with TRBJ1-1, with a possible D match to TRBD1 (5 bases). The CDR3 runs to 16 residues. The V end was cut by 0 bases, the J end by 0 bases, with 14 bases between. The germline CDR1 and CDR2 sequences are DFQATT and SNEGSKA (reference sequence). The CDR3 here is CSARDGAGNMNTEAFF. For the CDR3, the DNA is TGCAGTGCTAGAGATGGGGCAGGGAATATGAACACTGAAGCTTTCTTT.

The rearrangement uses TRBV30 and TRBJ1-2; D may be TRBD1 (5 bases). The CDR3 consists of 14 residues. V lost 2 bases and J lost 3, with 13 bases in between. Germline-derived CDR1 and CDR2 are GTSNPN and SVGIG (reference sequence). CDR3 bases: TGTGCCTGGAGTTGGACAACCAGGGACTATGGCTACACCTTC. Its protein is CAWSWTTRDYGYTF.